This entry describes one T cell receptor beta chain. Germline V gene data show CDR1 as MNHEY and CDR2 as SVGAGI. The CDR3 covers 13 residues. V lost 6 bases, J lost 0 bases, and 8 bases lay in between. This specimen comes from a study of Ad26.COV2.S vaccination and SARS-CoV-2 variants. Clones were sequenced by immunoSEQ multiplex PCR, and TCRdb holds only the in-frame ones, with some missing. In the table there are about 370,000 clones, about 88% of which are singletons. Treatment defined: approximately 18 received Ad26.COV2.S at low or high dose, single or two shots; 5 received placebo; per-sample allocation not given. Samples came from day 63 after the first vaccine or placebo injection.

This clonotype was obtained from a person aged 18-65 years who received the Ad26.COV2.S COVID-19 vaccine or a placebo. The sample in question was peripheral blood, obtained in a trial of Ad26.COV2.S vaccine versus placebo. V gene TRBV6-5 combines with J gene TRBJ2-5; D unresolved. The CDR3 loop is CASSLTHQETQYF. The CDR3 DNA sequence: TGTGCCAGCAGCCTGACCCACCAAGAGACCCAGTACTTC.